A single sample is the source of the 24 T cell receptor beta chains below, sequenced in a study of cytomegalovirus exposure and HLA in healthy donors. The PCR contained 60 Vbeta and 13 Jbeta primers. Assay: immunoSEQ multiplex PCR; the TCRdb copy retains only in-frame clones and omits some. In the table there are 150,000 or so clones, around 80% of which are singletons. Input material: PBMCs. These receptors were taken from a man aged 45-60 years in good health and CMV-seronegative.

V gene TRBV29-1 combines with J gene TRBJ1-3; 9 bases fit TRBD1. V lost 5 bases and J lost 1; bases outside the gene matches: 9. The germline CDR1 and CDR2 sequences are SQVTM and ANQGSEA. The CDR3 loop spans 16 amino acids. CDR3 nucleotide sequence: TGCAGCGTTATGAAGACAGGGGGGACTTCTGGAAACACCATATATTTT. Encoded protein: CSVMKTGGTSGNTIYF.

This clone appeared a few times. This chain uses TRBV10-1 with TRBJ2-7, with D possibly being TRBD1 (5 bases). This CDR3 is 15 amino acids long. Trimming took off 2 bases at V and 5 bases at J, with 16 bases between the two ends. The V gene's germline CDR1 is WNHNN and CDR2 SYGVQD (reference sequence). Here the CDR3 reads CASSELTVGEDEQYF. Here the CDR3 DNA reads TGCGCCAGCAGTGAGCTGACAGTAGGCGAGGACGAGCAGTACTTC.

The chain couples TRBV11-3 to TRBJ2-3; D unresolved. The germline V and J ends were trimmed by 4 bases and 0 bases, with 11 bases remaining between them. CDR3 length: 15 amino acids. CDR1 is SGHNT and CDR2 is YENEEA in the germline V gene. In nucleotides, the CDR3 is TGTGCCAGCAGCTCTCCGGGTCCTAGCACAGATACGCAGTATTTT. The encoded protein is CASSSPGPSTDTQYF.

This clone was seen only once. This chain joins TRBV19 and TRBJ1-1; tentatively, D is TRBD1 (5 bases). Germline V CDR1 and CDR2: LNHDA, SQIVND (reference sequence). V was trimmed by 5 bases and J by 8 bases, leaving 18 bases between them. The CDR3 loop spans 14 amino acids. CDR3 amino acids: CASSGDWEASEAFF. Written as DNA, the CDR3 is TGTGCCAGTAGTGGGGACTGGGAAGCTTCCGAAGCTTTCTTT.

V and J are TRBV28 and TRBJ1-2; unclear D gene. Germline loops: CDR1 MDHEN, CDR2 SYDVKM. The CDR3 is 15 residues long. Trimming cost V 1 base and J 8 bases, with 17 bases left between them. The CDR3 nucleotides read TGTGCCAGCAGTTTATCGGGATCGGGCATTCAGGGCTACACCTTC. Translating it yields CASSLSGSGIQGYTF.

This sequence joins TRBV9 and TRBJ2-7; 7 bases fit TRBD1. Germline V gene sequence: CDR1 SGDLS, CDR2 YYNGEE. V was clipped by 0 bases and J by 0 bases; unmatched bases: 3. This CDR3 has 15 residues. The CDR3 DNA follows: TGTGCCAGCAGCGTAGCAGGGGGAATCTCCTACGAGCAGTACTTC. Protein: CASSVAGGISYEQYF.

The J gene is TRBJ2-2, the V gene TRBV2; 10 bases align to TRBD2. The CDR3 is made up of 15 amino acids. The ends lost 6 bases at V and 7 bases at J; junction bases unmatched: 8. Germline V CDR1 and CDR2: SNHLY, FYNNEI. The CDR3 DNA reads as TGTGCCAGCAGATACGGGACTAGCGATGTCGGGGAGCTGTTTTTT. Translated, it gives CASRYGTSDVGELFF.

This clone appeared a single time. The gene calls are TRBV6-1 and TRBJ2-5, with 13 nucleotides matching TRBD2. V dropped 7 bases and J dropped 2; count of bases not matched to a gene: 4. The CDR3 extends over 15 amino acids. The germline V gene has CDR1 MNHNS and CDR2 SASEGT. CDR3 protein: CASKGLAGVQETQYF. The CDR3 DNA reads TGTGCCAGCAAAGGACTAGCGGGGGTACAAGAGACCCAGTACTTC.

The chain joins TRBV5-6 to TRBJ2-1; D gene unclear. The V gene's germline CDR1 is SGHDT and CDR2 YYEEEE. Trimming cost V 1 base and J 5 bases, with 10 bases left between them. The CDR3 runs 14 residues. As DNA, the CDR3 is TGTGCCAGCAGCTTGAGGCAGGCAAACAATGAGCAGTTCTTC. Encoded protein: CASSLRQANNEQFF.

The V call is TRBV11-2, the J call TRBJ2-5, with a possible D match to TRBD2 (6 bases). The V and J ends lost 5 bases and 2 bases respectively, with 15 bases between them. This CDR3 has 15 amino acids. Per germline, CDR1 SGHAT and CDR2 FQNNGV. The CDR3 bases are TGTGCCAGCAGCCCCTTTGGTAGCGGACAAGAGACCCAGTACTTC. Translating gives CASSPFGSGQETQYF.

CDR3 residues: CAISPGTGADTQYF. The CDR3, as DNA: TGTGCCATCAGTCCCGGGACAGGGGCCGATACGCAGTATTTT. V and J are TRBV10-3 and TRBJ2-3; 10 bases align to TRBD1. This CDR3 contains 14 residues. Germline V CDR1 and CDR2: ENHRY, SYGVKD. Trimming removed 5 bases from V and 6 bases from J; junction bases left unmatched: 5.

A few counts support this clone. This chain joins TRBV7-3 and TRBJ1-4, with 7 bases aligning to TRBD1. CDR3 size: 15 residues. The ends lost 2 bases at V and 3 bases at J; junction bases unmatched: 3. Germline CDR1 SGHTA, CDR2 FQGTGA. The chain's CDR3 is CASSLLGGPNEKLFF. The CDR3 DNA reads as TGTGCCAGCAGCTTATTAGGGGGCCCTAATGAAAAACTGTTTTTT.

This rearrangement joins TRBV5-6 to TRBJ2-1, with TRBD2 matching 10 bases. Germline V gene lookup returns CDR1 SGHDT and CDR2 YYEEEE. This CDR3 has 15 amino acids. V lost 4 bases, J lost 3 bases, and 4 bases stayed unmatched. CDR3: CASSPGTSDYNEQFF. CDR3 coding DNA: TGTGCCAGCAGCCCCGGGACTAGCGACTACAATGAGCAGTTCTTC.

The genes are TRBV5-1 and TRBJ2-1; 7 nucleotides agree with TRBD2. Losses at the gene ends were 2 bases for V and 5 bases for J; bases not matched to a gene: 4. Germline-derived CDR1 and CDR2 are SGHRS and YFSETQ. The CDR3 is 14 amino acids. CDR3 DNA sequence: TGCGCCAGCAGCTTCAGCGGGGTGAACAATGAGCAGTTCTTC. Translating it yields CASSFSGVNNEQFF.

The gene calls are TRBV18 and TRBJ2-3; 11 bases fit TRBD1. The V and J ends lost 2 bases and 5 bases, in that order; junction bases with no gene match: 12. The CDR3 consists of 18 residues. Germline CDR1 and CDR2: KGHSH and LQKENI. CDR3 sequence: CASSPWMAGQGAGDTQYF. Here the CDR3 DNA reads TGTGCCAGCTCACCATGGATGGCCGGACAGGGGGCAGGAGATACGCAGTATTTT.

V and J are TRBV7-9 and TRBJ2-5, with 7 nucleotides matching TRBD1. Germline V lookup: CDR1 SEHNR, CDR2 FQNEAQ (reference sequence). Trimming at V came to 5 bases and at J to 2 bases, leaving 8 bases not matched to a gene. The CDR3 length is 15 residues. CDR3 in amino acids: CASSPITGAQETQYF. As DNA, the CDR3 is TGTGCCAGCAGCCCCATTACAGGGGCACAAGAGACCCAGTACTTC. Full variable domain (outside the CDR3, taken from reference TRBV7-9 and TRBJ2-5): DTGVSQNPRHKITKRGQNVTFRCDPISEHNRLYWYRQTLGQGPEFLTYFQNEAQLEKSRLLSDRFSAERPKGSFSTLEIQRTEQGDSAMYLCASSPITGAQETQYFGPGTRLLVL.

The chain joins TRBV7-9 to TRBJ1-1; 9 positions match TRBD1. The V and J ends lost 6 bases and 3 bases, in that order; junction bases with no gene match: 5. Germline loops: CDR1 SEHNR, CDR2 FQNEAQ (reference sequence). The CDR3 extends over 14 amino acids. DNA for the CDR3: TGTGCCAGCAGTCTCGGACAGGGGTACACTGAAGCTTTCTTT. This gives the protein CASSLGQGYTEAFF. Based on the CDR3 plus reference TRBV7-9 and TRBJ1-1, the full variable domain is DTGVSQNPRHKITKRGQNVTFRCDPISEHNRLYWYRQTLGQGPEFLTYFQNEAQLEKSRLLSDRFSAERPKGSFSTLEIQRTEQGDSAMYLCASSLGQGYTEAFFGQGTRLTVV.

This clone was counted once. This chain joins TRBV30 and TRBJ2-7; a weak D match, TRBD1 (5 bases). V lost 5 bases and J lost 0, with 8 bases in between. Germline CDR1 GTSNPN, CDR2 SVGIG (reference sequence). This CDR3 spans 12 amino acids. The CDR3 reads CAWSDSSYEQYF. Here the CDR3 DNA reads TGTGCCTGGTCCGACAGCTCCTACGAGCAGTACTTC.

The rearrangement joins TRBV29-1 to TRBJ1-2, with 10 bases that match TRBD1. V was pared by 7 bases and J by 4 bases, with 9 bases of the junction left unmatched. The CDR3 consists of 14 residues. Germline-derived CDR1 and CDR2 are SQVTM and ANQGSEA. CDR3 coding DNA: TGCAGCGCCCGGGACAGGGGACGCAGCTATGGCTACACCTTC. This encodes CSARDRGRSYGYTF.

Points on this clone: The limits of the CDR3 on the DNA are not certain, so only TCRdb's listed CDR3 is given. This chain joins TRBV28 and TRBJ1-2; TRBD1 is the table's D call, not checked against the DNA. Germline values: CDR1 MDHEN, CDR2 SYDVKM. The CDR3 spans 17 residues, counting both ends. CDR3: CASSFLAGGTPYYGYTF.

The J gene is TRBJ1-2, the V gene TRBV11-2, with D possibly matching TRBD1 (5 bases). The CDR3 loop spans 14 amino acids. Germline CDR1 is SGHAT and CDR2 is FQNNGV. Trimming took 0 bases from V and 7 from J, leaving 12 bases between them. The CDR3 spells CASSLDFGASGYTF. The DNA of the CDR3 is TGTGCCAGCAGCTTAGACTTTGGGGCTAGTGGCTACACCTTC.

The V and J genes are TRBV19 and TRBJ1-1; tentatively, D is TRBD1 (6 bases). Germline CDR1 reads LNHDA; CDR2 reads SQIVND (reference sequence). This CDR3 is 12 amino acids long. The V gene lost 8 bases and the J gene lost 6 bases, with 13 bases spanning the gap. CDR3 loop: CASGDIEAEAFF. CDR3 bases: TGTGCCAGTGGGGACATAGAGGCTGAAGCTTTCTTT.

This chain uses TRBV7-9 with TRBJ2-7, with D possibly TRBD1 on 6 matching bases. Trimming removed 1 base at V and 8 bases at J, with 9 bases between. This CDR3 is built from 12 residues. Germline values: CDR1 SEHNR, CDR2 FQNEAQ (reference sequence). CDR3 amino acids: CASSLEQGKQYF. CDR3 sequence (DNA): TGTGCCAGCAGCTTAGAACAGGGAAAGCAGTACTTC.

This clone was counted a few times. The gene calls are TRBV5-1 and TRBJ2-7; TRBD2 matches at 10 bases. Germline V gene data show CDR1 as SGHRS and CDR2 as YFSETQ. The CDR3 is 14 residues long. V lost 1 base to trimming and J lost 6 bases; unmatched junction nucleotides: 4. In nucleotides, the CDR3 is TGCGCCAGCAGCTTGACTAGCGGGAATAGCGAGCAGTACTTC. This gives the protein CASSLTSGNSEQYF.